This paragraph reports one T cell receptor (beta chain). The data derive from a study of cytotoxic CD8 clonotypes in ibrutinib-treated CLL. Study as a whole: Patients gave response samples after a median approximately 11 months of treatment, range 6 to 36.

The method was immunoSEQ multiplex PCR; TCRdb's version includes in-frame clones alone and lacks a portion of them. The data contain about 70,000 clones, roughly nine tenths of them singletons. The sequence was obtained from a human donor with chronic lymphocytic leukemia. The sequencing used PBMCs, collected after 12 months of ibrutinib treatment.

In DNA, the CDR3 is TGCGCCAGCAGCGGAGGGACAGGGGGGGAGCAGTACTTC. Its translation: CASSGGTGGEQYF. This chain uses TRBV5-1 with TRBJ2-7, with 11 nucleotides matching TRBD1. The CDR3 is 13 residues long. Germline V gene sequence: CDR1 SGHRS, CDR2 YFSETQ. Losses at the gene ends were 4 bases for V and 7 bases for J; bases not matched to a gene: 4. Based on the CDR3 plus reference TRBV5-1 and TRBJ2-7, the full variable domain is KAGVTQTPRYLIKTRGQQVTLSCSPISGHRSVSWYQQTPGQGLQFLFEYFSETQRNKGNFPGRFSGRQFSNSRSEMNVSTLELGDSALYLCASSGGTGGEQYFGPGTRLTVT.